One sample yielded the 32 T cell receptor beta chains listed below, sequenced in a study of blood T cells in healthy people across ages. Together with a sample-barcoded 5' primer, a J-beta primer mix was included in a second PCR lasting about 6 to 11 cycles. Via MiXCR, TCRdb re-called the 5' RACE reads, giving one row per CDR3 protein. The table has around 850,000 distinct CDR3 sequences, 35% to 40% seen once; the top ten hold approximately 12%. The sample was blood. All receptors come from a man aged 18 to 29 in good health.

The J gene is TRBJ1-2, the V gene TRBV7-2; possible D gene TRBD1, 6 bases. Germline V lookup: CDR1 SGHTA, CDR2 FQGNSA. The CDR3 consists of 15 residues. V was trimmed by 4 bases and J by 7 bases, leaving 19 bases between them. CDR3 residues: CASSSRAGRGSGYTF. The CDR3 DNA sequence: TGTGCCAGCAGCTCCCGGGCCGGCAGGGGATCTGGCTACACCTTC.

The genes are TRBV12-5 and TRBJ1-3; D might be TRBD1 (6 bases). Germline values: CDR1 LGHNT, CDR2 FRNRAP. Trimming cost V 4 bases and J 3 bases, with 16 bases left between them. The CDR3 totals 16 residues. The CDR3 reads CASGSPTQGYGNTIYF. The CDR3 DNA reads TGTGCTAGTGGTTCCCCTACCCAGGGGTATGGAAACACCATATATTTT.

This chain joins TRBV12-3 or TRBV12-4 and TRBJ2-1, with 14 bases fitting TRBD2. The CDR3 is made up of 16 amino acids. Trimming removed 4 bases from V and 13 bases from J; junction bases left unmatched: 12. CDR3 in DNA: TGTGCCAGCAGTTCAGGACTAGCGGGGGGATCAGAGACCCAGTTCTTC. It encodes CASSSGLAGGSETQFF.

This clonotype has just a few counts. V gene TRBV14 combines with J gene TRBJ2-3; D perhaps matches TRBD2 (5 bases). This CDR3 is 17 amino acids long. Germline CDR1 reads SGHDN; CDR2 reads FVKESK. Trimming removed 0 bases at V and 2 bases at J, with 15 bases between. The CDR3 reads CASSQEGKGVFTDTQYF. In nucleotides, the CDR3 is TGTGCCAGCAGCCAAGAAGGAAAGGGAGTTTTCACAGATACGCAGTATTTT.

The rearrangement links TRBV27 to TRBJ2-3, with 9 bases that match TRBD1. With V trimmed by 4 bases and J by 3 bases, 5 bases remained unmatched. The CDR3 is made up of 15 amino acids. Germline loops: CDR1 MNHEY, CDR2 SMNVEV (reference sequence). In nucleotides, the CDR3 is TGTGCCAGCAGTTACGGGACAGGGCTAACAGATACGCAGTATTTT. This encodes CASSYGTGLTDTQYF.

The chain links TRBV12-3 or TRBV12-4 to TRBJ1-1; possibly TRBD1 for D (6 bases). V was clipped by 6 bases and J by 8 bases, with 16 bases between them. The CDR3 runs 13 residues. The CDR3 is CASSRDTELEAFF. The DNA of the CDR3 is TGTGCCAGCAGCCGGGACACCGAGTTGGAAGCTTTCTTT.

The CDR3 DNA is TGTGCCAGCAGAAACGAGCATCAGCCCCAGCATTTT. Its translation: CASRNEHQPQHF. This chain links TRBV12-3 or TRBV12-4 with TRBJ1-5; D uncertain. The CDR3 is made up of 12 amino acids. The germline V and J ends were trimmed by 6 bases and 5 bases, with 8 bases remaining between them.

This clonotype was detected only a few times. The chain has TRBV6-5 and TRBJ1-5, with a tentative D call TRBD1 (5 bases). With 0 bases removed from V and 7 bases from J, the gap between germline ends came to 7 bases. In germline, CDR1 is MNHEY, CDR2 SVGAGI. The length of the CDR3 is 13 residues. The CDR3 DNA is TGTGCCAGCAGTTACTCGGGGGAGCAGCCCCAGCATTTT. Encoded protein: CASSYSGEQPQHF.

V is TRBV12-5 and J is TRBJ2-1; no definite D call. Germline V CDR1 and CDR2: LGHNT, FRNRAP. The CDR3 loop spans 13 amino acids. With 7 bases removed from V and 6 bases from J, the gap between germline ends came to 13 bases. The CDR3 DNA reads TGTGCTAGTGCCTCAGGCTCAATCAATGAGCAGTTCTTC. Translation: CASASGSINEQFF.

This clonotype was counted at least ten times. V and J are TRBV4-2 and TRBJ2-5; D gene uncertain. The CDR3 length is 16 residues. V dropped 1 base and J dropped 2 bases, with 14 bases sitting between them. Germline V lookup: CDR1 LGHNA, CDR2 YNFKEQ. CDR3 sequence: CASSQGIRTAQETQYF. CDR3 coding DNA: TGTGCCAGCAGCCAAGGAATCCGGACGGCTCAAGAGACCCAGTACTTC.

V and J are TRBV12-3 or TRBV12-4 and TRBJ1-3; no firm D call. The CDR3 consists of 17 residues. Trimming took off 5 bases at V and 4 bases at J, with 21 bases between the two ends. The CDR3 here is CASSLPWAGRRGNTIYF. The CDR3 DNA is TGTGCCAGCAGTCTACCCTGGGCGGGCAGGAGGGGAAACACCATATATTTT.

This clonotype occurred once. The rearrangement joins TRBV20-1 to TRBJ1-2; D call uncertain. V dropped 5 bases and J dropped 7 bases, with 14 bases sitting between them. Germline CDR1 reads DFQATT; CDR2 reads SNEGSKA (reference sequence). The CDR3 sequence is 12 residues long. In nucleotides, the CDR3 is TGCAGTGCTCCCCCCCGCGGGCTTGGCTACACCTTC. Encoded protein: CSAPPRGLGYTF.

The V and J genes are TRBV29-1 and TRBJ2-7, with TRBD1 matching 8 bases. The V and J ends lost 2 bases and 4 bases, in that order; junction bases with no gene match: 13. Germline V gene data show CDR1 as SQVTM and CDR2 as ANQGSEA. The CDR3 extends over 16 amino acids. The CDR3 DNA is TGCAGCGTTGAAAGGGGCGCACAGGGGGGACAGTACGAGCAGTACTTC. It specifies CSVERGAQGGQYEQYF.

In its sample, this clonotype was seen a few times. The genes are TRBV4-1 and TRBJ1-4; D is uncertain. CDR1 MGHRA and CDR2 YSYEKL come from the germline V gene. The CDR3 consists of 16 residues. The V end lost 5 bases, the J end lost 7 bases, and 20 bases lay between the germline ends. CDR3 nucleotide sequence: TGCGCCAGCAGCGCCACGACTCTTGACGGTGGTGAAAAACTGTTTTTT. It translates to CASSATTLDGGEKLFF.

This clonotype has only a few counts. The genes are TRBV29-1 and TRBJ2-3; D call uncertain. The CDR3 sequence is 13 residues long. Germline V gene sequence: CDR1 SQVTM, CDR2 ANQGSEA. Trimming pared 4 bases from V and 3 bases from J, leaving 11 bases between. The CDR3 here is CSVGGLVTDTQYF. The DNA for the CDR3 is TGCAGCGTTGGAGGCTTGGTGACAGATACGCAGTATTTT.

The chain combines TRBV18 with TRBJ1-1; D unresolved. The germline CDR1 and CDR2 sequences are KGHSH and LQKENI. V lost 3 bases to trimming and J lost 4 bases, with 15 bases between them. This CDR3 spans 15 amino acids. The CDR3, as DNA: TGTGCCAGCTCACCCCCGGCGGCCACCTCCACTGAAGCTTTCTTT. Protein sequence: CASSPPAATSTEAFF.

The J gene is TRBJ2-6, the V gene TRBV27, with D unresolved. CDR3 size: 16 residues. V gave up 6 bases and J gave up 0 bases, with 12 bases separating them. Germline V gene lookup returns CDR1 MNHEY and CDR2 SMNVEV (reference sequence). DNA for the CDR3: TGTGCCAGCAGGATAGGGCATAACTCTGGGGCCAACGTCCTGACTTTC. This encodes CASRIGHNSGANVLTF.

This chain links TRBV7-2 with TRBJ1-1, with 7 bases lining up with TRBD1. There are 14 residues in the CDR3. V lost 5 bases to trimming and J lost 3 bases; unmatched junction nucleotides: 6. The V gene's germline CDR1 is SGHTA and CDR2 FQGNSA. The DNA for the CDR3 is TGTGCCAGCAGCGTTAACAGGGGATACACTGAAGCTTTCTTT. Residues: CASSVNRGYTEAFF.

This chain uses TRBV7-2 with TRBJ1-2; weak D call: TRBD1 (5 bases). CDR3 size: 13 residues. The germline V and J ends were trimmed by 4 bases and 7 bases, with 13 bases remaining between them. Germline assignment: CDR1 SGHTA and CDR2 FQGNSA. CDR3 sequence reads: CASSSDSWGGYTF. CDR3 nucleotide sequence: TGTGCCAGCAGCTCTGACAGCTGGGGTGGCTACACCTTC.

The rearrangement uses TRBV29-1 and TRBJ2-3; weak D call: TRBD1 (5 bases). Germline V gene sequence: CDR1 SQVTM, CDR2 ANQGSEA. The CDR3 runs to 14 residues. V dropped 4 bases and J dropped 1 base, with 12 bases sitting between them. The CDR3 sequence: CSVGGRLRTDTQYF. The CDR3 DNA sequence: TGCAGCGTTGGGGGCCGCTTACGCACAGATACGCAGTATTTT.

In this sample, this clonotype turned up a few times. J is TRBJ1-2 and V is TRBV10-3; 7 bases map to TRBD1. V lost 6 bases to trimming and J lost 8 bases; unmatched junction nucleotides: 9. Germline V gives CDR1 ENHRY, CDR2 SYGVKD. This CDR3 is built from 13 residues. The CDR3 loop is CAIRQGGDGGYTF. CDR3 sequence (DNA): TGTGCCATCAGGCAGGGGGGCGACGGGGGCTACACCTTC.

The rearrangement uses TRBV27 and TRBJ2-5; D ambiguous. With the DNA end fitting TRBJ2-7 better, the J assignment may be wrong. The CDR3 covers 16 residues. Germline CDR1 reads MNHEY; CDR2 reads SMNVEV (reference sequence). CDR3 nucleotide sequence: TGTGCCAGCAGTTTAACCCCCCGAGTACAGTACTACGAGCAGTACTTC. This gives the protein CASSLTPRVQYYEQYF.

This sequence joins TRBV5-5 and TRBJ2-7; D not resolved. This CDR3 is built from 13 residues. V was trimmed by 3 bases and J by 5 bases, leaving 12 bases between them. Germline CDR1 and CDR2: SGHKS and YYEKEE (reference sequence). The CDR3 spells CASSSPTRDEQYF. Written as DNA, the CDR3 is TGTGCCAGCAGCTCCCCTACAAGGGACGAGCAGTACTTC.

V is TRBV5-1 and J is TRBJ2-2; 7 bases match TRBD2. The CDR3 has 16 amino acids. The V gene's germline CDR1 is SGHRS and CDR2 YFSETQ. V lost 0 bases, J lost 3 bases, and 5 bases stayed unmatched. As DNA, the CDR3 is TGCGCCAGCAGCTTGGCCGGCGGGGGATACACCGGGGAGCTGTTTTTT. Protein product: CASSLAGGGYTGELFF.

This clonotype was seen repeatedly, ten times or more. The chain links TRBV20-1 to TRBJ1-2; TRBD1 agrees at 7 bases. Looked up from germline, CDR1 is DFQATT and CDR2 is SNEGSKA (reference sequence). The CDR3 has 11 amino acids. V shed 3 bases, J shed 12 bases, and the junction held 7 bases outside the gene matches. CDR3 protein: CSASQGDTHTF. Written as DNA, the CDR3 is TGCAGTGCTAGTCAGGGGGACACCCACACCTTC.

The V call is TRBV29-1, the J call TRBJ1-2; D not resolved. V was cut by 7 bases and J by 0 bases, with 9 bases left in between. The CDR3 sequence is 12 residues long. Germline assignment: CDR1 SQVTM and CDR2 ANQGSEA. The CDR3 DNA reads as TGCAGCGCCTACCTCTCTAACTATGGCTACACCTTC. It codes for CSAYLSNYGYTF.

The V call is TRBV7-8, the J call TRBJ1-2; TRBD1 aligns across 7 bases. CDR1 SGHVS and CDR2 FQNEAQ come from the germline V gene. V shed 5 bases and J 10 bases; nucleotides not matched to a gene: 7. The CDR3 is 12 residues long. The CDR3 here is CASSRDSRNYTF. CDR3 in DNA: TGTGCCAGCAGCCGGGACAGTCGAAACTACACCTTC. Combining the CDR3 with reference TRBV7-8 and TRBJ1-2 gives the whole variable domain GAGVSQSPRYKVAKRGQDVALRCDPISGHVSLFWYQQALGQGPEFLTYFQNEAQLDKSGLPSDRFFAERPEGSVSTLKIQRTQQEDSAVYLCASSRDSRNYTFGSGTRLTVV.

The chain is built from TRBV19 and TRBJ2-7, with 8 bases that match TRBD2. This CDR3 contains 15 residues. J was trimmed by 4 bases and V by 10 bases; bases with no gene match: 15. Germline V CDR1 and CDR2: LNHDA, SQIVND (reference sequence). DNA for the CDR3: TGTGCCACCTCCGGTTGGGAGCGGGGGCCTTACGAGCAGTACTTC. Its translation: CATSGWERGPYEQYF.

This clonotype was observed a handful of times. V is TRBV12-3 or TRBV12-4 and J is TRBJ1-6; D is possibly TRBD1 (6 bases). This CDR3 comprises 15 residues. The V and J ends lost 6 bases and 9 bases respectively, with 18 bases between them. The CDR3 region is CASRETGRWTSPLHF. CDR3 DNA: TGTGCCAGCAGAGAAACAGGGAGGTGGACTTCACCCCTCCACTTT.

The chain joins TRBV20-1 to TRBJ2-1, with TRBD2 matching 7 bases. J was trimmed by 13 bases and V by 0 bases; bases with no gene match: 12. CDR1 DFQATT and CDR2 SNEGSKA come from the germline V gene (reference sequence). The CDR3 sequence is 14 residues long. The CDR3 region has the DNA TGCAGTGCTAGAGATCAGTGGGGGAGGGAGACCCAGTTCTTC. Its translation: CSARDQWGRETQFF.

This clonotype was recorded a few times. V usage is TRBV28 and J usage is TRBJ1-1; D ambiguous. This CDR3 is 13 amino acids long. Germline V gene lookup returns CDR1 MDHEN and CDR2 SYDVKM. V was pared by 5 bases and J by 6 bases, with 13 bases between. The CDR3 here is CASSKDPGAEAFF. The CDR3 DNA reads as TGTGCCAGCAGTAAAGACCCTGGAGCTGAAGCTTTCTTT.

The V call is TRBV20-1, the J call TRBJ1-1, with D hard to call. The CDR3 loop spans 12 amino acids. The ends were cut back, 5 bases at V and 0 bases at J, with 7 bases in the middle. Germline loops: CDR1 DFQATT, CDR2 SNEGSKA (reference sequence). The CDR3 here is CSAPWLNTEAFF. In nucleotides, the CDR3 is TGCAGTGCTCCCTGGCTGAACACTGAAGCTTTCTTT.